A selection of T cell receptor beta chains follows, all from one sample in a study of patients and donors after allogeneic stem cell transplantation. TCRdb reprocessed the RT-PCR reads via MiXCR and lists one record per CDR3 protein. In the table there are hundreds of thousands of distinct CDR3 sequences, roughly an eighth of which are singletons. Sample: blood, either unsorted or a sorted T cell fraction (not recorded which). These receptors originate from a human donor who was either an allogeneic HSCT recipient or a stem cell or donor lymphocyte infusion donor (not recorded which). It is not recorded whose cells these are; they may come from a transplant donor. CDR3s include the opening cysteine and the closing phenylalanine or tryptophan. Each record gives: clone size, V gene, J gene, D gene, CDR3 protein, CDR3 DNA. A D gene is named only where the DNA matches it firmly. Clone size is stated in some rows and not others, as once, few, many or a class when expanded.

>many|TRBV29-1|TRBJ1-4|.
CSVVKGGGREKLFF
TGCAGCGTTGTCAAGGGGGGGGGCCGGGAAAAACTGTTTTTT
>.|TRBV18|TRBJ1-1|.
CASSPSFGQQMNTEAFF
TGTGCCAGCTCACCTTCCTTCGGGCAGCAAATGAACACTGAAGCTTTCTTT
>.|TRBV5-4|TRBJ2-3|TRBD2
CASSLNRVGRTSGTGTQYF
TGTGCCAGCAGCTTGAATCGCGTTGGTCGGACTAGCGGTACAGGGACGCAGTATTTT
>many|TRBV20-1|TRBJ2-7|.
CSARGLTLEQYF
TGCAGTGCTAGAGGGTTGACTCTCGAGCAGTACTTC
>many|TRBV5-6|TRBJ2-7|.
CASSFNPRGSYEQYF
TGTGCCAGCAGCTTTAACCCCAGAGGCTCCTACGAGCAGTACTTC
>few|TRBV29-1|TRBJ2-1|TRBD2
CSVEIPGLAKTLLNEQFF
TGCAGCGTTGAGATACCGGGACTAGCGAAAACCTTACTCAATGAGCAGTTCTTC
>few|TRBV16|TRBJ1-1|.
CASSQSFGTTEAFF
TGTGCCAGCAGCCAATCGTTCGGTACGACTGAAGCTTTCTTT
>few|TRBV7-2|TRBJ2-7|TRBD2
CASSWTSGSSYEQYF
TGTGCCAGCAGCTGGACTAGCGGGAGCTCCTACGAGCAGTACTTC
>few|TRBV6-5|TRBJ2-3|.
CASSLLRTYQTRGTQYF
TGTGCCAGCAGCTTACTCCGGACCTATCAGACACGGGGTACGCAGTATTTT
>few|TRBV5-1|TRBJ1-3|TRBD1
CASSLGYWPGGNTIYF
TGCGCCAGCAGCTTGGGCTATTGGCCAGGGGGGAACACCATATATTTT
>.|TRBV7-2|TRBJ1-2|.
CASSGEGGPLGGYTF
TGTGCCAGCAGTGGGGAAGGGGGACCGCTGGGGGGCTACACCTTC
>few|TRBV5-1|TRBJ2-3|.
CASSLELVTDTQYF
TGCGCCAGCAGCTTGGAGCTAGTAACAGATACGCAGTATTTT
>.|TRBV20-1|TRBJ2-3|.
CSGGLGGTDTQYF
TGCAGTGGCGGATTGGGGGGCACAGATACGCAGTATTTT
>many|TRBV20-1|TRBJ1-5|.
CSARVGKGANQPQHF
TGCAGTGCTAGAGTAGGGAAGGGTGCCAATCAGCCCCAGCATTTT
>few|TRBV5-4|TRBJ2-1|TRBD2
CASSFGLAGSNEQFF
TGTGCCAGCAGCTTCGGACTAGCGGGCAGCAATGAGCAGTTCTTC
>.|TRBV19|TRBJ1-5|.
CASSIGGNGQPQHF
TGTGCCAGTAGTATTGGGGGAAATGGTCAGCCCCAGCATTTT
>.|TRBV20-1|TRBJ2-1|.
CSASGSEQFF
TGCAGTGCTAGCGGGAGTGAGCAGTTCTTC
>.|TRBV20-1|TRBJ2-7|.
CSGRGGADYEQYF
TGCAGTGGCAGAGGTGGAGCAGATTACGAGCAGTACTTC
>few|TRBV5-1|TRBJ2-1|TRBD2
CASSLVVAGGYNEQFF
TGCGCCAGCAGCTTGGTAGTAGCGGGGGGCTACAATGAGCAGTTCTTC
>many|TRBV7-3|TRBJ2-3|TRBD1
CASSSGTGGTTDTQYF
TGTGCCAGCAGCTCCGGGACAGGGGGGACGACAGATACGCAGTATTTT
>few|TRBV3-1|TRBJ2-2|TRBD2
CASSDQLAGADTGELFF
TGTGCCAGCAGCGACCAACTAGCGGGAGCCGACACCGGGGAGCTGTTTTTT
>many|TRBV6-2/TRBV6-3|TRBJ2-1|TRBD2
CASSYSPSGGIYNEQFF
TGTGCCAGCAGTTACTCTCCTAGCGGGGGAATCTACAATGAGCAGTTCTTC